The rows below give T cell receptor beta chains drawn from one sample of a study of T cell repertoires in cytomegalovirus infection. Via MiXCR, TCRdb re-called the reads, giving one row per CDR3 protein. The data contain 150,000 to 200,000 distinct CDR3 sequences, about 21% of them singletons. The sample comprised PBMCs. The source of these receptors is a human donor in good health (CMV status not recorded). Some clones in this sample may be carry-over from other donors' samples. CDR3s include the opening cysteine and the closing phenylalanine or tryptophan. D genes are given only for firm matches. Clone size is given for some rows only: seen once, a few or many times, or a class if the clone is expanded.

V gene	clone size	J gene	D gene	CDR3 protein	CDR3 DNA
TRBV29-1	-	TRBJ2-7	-	CSVEVSTGTYEQYF	TGCAGCGTTGAAGTGTCAACAGGGACCTACGAGCAGTACTTC
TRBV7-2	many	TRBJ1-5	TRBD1	CASSSGTGSVYSNQPQHF	TGTGCCAGCAGCTCGGGGACAGGCAGTGTCTATAGCAATCAGCCCCAGCATTTT
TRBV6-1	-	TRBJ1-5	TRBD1	CATHRGVVSNQPQHF	TGTGCCACCCACAGGGGGGTAGTAAGCAATCAGCCCCAGCATTTT
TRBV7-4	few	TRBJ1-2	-	CASSSPDRSYGYTF	TGTGCCAGCAGCTCCCCCGACAGGAGCTATGGCTACACCTTC
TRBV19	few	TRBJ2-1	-	CASSIVAGNEQFF	TGTGCCAGTAGTATAGTGGCGGGGAATGAGCAGTTCTTC
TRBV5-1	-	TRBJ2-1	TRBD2	CARSFGLAEYSYNEQFF	TGCGCCCGCAGCTTTGGACTAGCGGAGTACTCCTACAATGAGCAGTTCTTC
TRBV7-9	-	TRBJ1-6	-	CASSFSGPLHF	TGTGCCAGCAGCTTCTCCGGACCCCTCCACTTT
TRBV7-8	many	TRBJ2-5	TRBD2	CASSLIGTRETQYF	TGTGCCAGCAGCTTAATCGGGACTAGAGAGACCCAGTACTTC
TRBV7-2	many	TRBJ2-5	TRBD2	CASSSTGASSGQETQYF	TGTGCCAGCAGCTCAACCGGGGCTTCTAGCGGTCAAGAGACCCAGTACTTC
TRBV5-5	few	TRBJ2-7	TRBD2	CASSLIAGSYEQYF	TGTGCCAGCAGCTTGATAGCGGGCTCCTACGAGCAGTACTTC
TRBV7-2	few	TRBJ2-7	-	CASRGVSYEQYF	TGTGCCAGCAGGGGCGTCTCCTACGAGCAGTACTTC
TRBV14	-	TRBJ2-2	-	CASSQGGTPRTGELFF	TGTGCCAGCAGCCAAGGCGGGACTCCGAGAACCGGGGAGCTGTTTTTT
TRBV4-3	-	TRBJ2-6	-	CASSQDPLEGTNVLTF	TGCGCCAGCAGCCAAGACCCACTAGAAGGTACCAACGTCCTGACTTTC
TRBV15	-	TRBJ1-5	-	CATSRGARGTSRTYSNQPQHF	TGTGCCACCAGCAGAGGGGCGAGGGGCACAAGTAGGACATATAGCAATCAGCCCCAGCATTTT
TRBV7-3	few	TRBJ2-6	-	CASSPVGSGANVLTF	TGTGCCAGCTCTCCAGTGGGCTCTGGGGCCAACGTCCTGACTTTC
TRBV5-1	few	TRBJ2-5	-	CASSLGLRDSQETQYF	TGCGCCAGCAGCTTGGGTCTGCGGGATTCCCAAGAGACCCAGTACTTC
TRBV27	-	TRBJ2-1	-	CASSFRASYNEQFF	TGTGCCAGCAGTTTCCGCGCTTCCTACAATGAGCAGTTCTTC
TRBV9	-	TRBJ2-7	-	CASSVDGGPREQYF	TGTGCCAGCAGCGTAGACGGAGGTCCGCGTGAGCAGTACTTC
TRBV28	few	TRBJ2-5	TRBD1	CASRIQGSRETQYF	TGTGCCAGCAGGATACAGGGGTCCAGAGAGACCCAGTACTTC
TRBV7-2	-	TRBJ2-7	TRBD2	CASSLEGSTSGRYEQYF	TGTGCCAGCAGCTTAGAAGGTTCGACTAGCGGGAGGTACGAGCAGTACTTC
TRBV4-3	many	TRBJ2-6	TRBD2	CASSATSGGYGSGANVLTF	TGCGCCAGCAGCGCGACTAGCGGGGGGTATGGCTCTGGGGCCAACGTCCTGACTTTC
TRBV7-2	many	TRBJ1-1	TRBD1	CASSLQGAVGEAFF	TGTGCCAGCAGCTTGCAGGGGGCAGTAGGTGAAGCTTTCTTT
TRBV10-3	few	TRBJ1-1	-	CAISEGIVGTSGTEAFF	TGTGCCATCAGTGAGGGGATCGTGGGGACATCGGGTACTGAAGCTTTCTTT
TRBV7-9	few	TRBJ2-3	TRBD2	CASSATSGITDTQYF	TGTGCCAGCAGCGCGACTAGCGGAATCACAGATACGCAGTATTTT